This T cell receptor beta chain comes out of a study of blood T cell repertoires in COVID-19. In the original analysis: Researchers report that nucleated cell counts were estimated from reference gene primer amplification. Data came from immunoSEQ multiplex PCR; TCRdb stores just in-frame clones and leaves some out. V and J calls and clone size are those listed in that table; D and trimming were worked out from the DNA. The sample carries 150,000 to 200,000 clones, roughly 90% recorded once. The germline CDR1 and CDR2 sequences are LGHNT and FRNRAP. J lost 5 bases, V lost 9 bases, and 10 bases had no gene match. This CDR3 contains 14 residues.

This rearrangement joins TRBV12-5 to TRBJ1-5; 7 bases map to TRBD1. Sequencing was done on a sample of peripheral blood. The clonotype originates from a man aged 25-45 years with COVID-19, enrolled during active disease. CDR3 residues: CASSSSGGHQPQHF. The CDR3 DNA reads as TGTGCTAGCAGCAGCTCAGGGGGTCATCAGCCCCAGCATTTT. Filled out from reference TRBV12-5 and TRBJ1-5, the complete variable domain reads DARVTQTPRHKVTEMGQEVTMRCQPILGHNTVFWYRQTMMQGLELLAYFRNRAPLDDSGMPKDRFSAEMPDATLATLKIQPSEPRDSAVYFCASSSSGGHQPQHFGDGTRLSIL.